A single sample is the source of the 17 T cell receptor beta chains below, sequenced in a study of blood T cell repertoires in COVID-19. Profiling relied on immunoSEQ multiplex PCR, and the TCRdb table lists in-frame clones only, not all of them. This table holds approximately 88,000 clones, about 80% found once. Sequencing was carried out using peripheral blood. The receptor source for this set is a woman of 80 years or more with acute or convalescent COVID-19.

This clone was detected only once. This chain connects TRBV14 to TRBJ2-3; D possibly corresponds to TRBD2 (5 bases). The V end lost 1 base, the J end lost 4 bases, and 15 bases lay between the germline ends. Germline CDR1 SGHDN, CDR2 FVKESK. This CDR3 is 16 amino acids long. The CDR3, as DNA: TGTGCCAGCAGCCAAGCCGGGCGCCTCGGGGCAGATACGCAGTATTTT. Protein: CASSQAGRLGADTQYF.

The chain employs TRBV5-1 and TRBJ2-3, with D perhaps TRBD1 (5 bases). V was clipped by 0 bases and J by 4 bases, with 9 bases between them. The CDR3 extends over 14 amino acids. CDR1 SGHRS and CDR2 YFSETQ come from the germline V gene. The chain's CDR3 is CASSLDRGADTQYF. CDR3 sequence (DNA): TGCGCCAGCAGCTTGGATAGGGGCGCAGATACGCAGTATTTT.

This clone was observed a handful of times. This CDR3 is CASSPNGLARDEQFF. The CDR3 nucleotides read TGTGCCAGCAGCCCGAATGGGCTAGCTCGCGATGAGCAGTTCTTC. The chain combines TRBV7-2 with TRBJ2-1; D is possibly TRBD2 (5 bases). V was pared by 5 bases and J by 8 bases, with 19 bases between. Germline lookup yields CDR1 SGHTA and CDR2 FQGNSA. The CDR3 runs to 15 residues.

The genes are TRBV9 and TRBJ1-1; 8 nucleotides align to TRBD1. CDR1 is SGDLS, CDR2 YYNGEE, per germline. This CDR3 has 15 residues. V shed 0 bases, J shed 4 bases, and the junction held 5 bases outside the gene matches. The CDR3, as DNA: TGTGCCAGCAGCGTAGCAGGGGGCTGGAGCACTGAAGCTTTCTTT. Its protein is CASSVAGGWSTEAFF.

V is TRBV6-5 and J is TRBJ2-3, with TRBD1 identical over 11 bases. Losses at the gene ends were 6 bases for V and 3 bases for J; bases not matched to a gene: 5. Germline lookup yields CDR1 MNHEY and CDR2 SVGAGI. The CDR3 spans 15 residues. CDR3 sequence reads: CASRRGQGATDTQYF. The CDR3 bases are TGTGCCAGCAGGAGAGGACAGGGGGCAACAGATACGCAGTATTTT.

The CDR3 nucleotides are TGTGCCAGCAGTCGACAGGGAAGCTATGGCTACACCTTC. It codes for CASSRQGSYGYTF. The chain couples TRBV28 to TRBJ1-2; 7 nucleotides agree with TRBD1. CDR3 length: 13 amino acids. J was trimmed by 4 bases and V by 5 bases; bases with no gene match: 4. Per germline, CDR1 MDHEN and CDR2 SYDVKM.

V gene TRBV4-1 combines with J gene TRBJ2-1; 11 nucleotides align to TRBD2. The CDR3 covers 16 residues. Germline trimming cut 1 base from V and 3 bases from J; bases unmatched to any gene: 2. CDR1 is MGHRA, CDR2 YSYEKL, per germline. CDR3 sequence reads: CASSQGTSGFYNEQFF. CDR3 nucleotides: TGCGCCAGCAGCCAAGGGACTAGCGGGTTCTACAATGAGCAGTTCTTC.

This chain uses TRBV5-1 with TRBJ2-5; D gene uncertain. V lost 2 bases to trimming and J lost 3 bases, with 8 bases between them. The CDR3 is 13 amino acids. Germline CDR1 and CDR2: SGHRS and YFSETQ. The CDR3 region is CASSLEAEETQYF. The CDR3 DNA reads TGCGCCAGCAGCTTAGAGGCAGAAGAGACCCAGTACTTC.

The chain recombines TRBV2 with TRBJ2-7; TRBD2 is a possible D gene (6 bases). Germline V gives CDR1 SNHLY, CDR2 FYNNEI. The CDR3 runs to 16 residues. Trimming shortened V by 6 bases and J by 0 bases, and 18 bases separated the two germline ends. CDR3 residues: CASRGIPGLVSYEQYF. The CDR3 bases are TGTGCCAGCAGAGGGATCCCGGGACTGGTCTCCTACGAGCAGTACTTC.

The chain is built from TRBV29-1 and TRBJ2-1; 8 bases fit TRBD1. This CDR3 contains 13 residues. After removal of 6 bases from V and 4 bases from J, the junction contained 5 bases not matched to a gene. Germline V gene sequence: CDR1 SQVTM, CDR2 ANQGSEA. Here the CDR3 reads CSVRQGWYNEQFF. The CDR3 DNA reads as TGCAGCGTCCGACAGGGGTGGTACAATGAGCAGTTCTTC.

The rearrangement links TRBV19 to TRBJ2-5; possibly TRBD1 for D (6 bases). The germline CDR1 and CDR2 sequences are LNHDA and SQIVND (reference sequence). This CDR3 has 16 amino acids. The ends were cut back, 4 bases at V and 5 bases at J, with 20 bases in the middle. The DNA of the CDR3 is TGTGCCAGTAGTAGCGCCGGGACAAGGTTTAGGGAGACCCAGTACTTC. Translated, it gives CASSSAGTRFRETQYF. Using reference TRBV19 and TRBJ2-5 for the parts outside the CDR3, the full variable domain is DGGITQSPKYLFRKEGQNVTLSCEQNLNHDAMYWYRQDPGQGLRLIYYSQIVNDFQKGDIAEGYSVSREKKESFPLTVTSAQKNPTAFYLCASSSAGTRFRETQYFGPGTRLLVL.

This CDR3 reads CASRQDRNYGYTF. For the CDR3, the DNA is TGTGCCAGCAGACAGGACAGGAACTATGGCTACACCTTC. This chain links TRBV12-3 or TRBV12-4 with TRBJ1-2, with TRBD1 matching over 7 bases. The CDR3 is 13 amino acids. V gave up 6 bases and J gave up 2 bases; unmatched junction bases: 3.

V gene TRBV18 combines with J gene TRBJ2-1, with D possibly matching TRBD1 (5 bases). With 2 bases removed from V and 5 bases from J, the gap between germline ends came to 7 bases. The CDR3 runs 13 residues. CDR1 and CDR2 from the germline V gene are KGHSH and LQKENI. The CDR3 protein is CASSPGQDNEQFF. In DNA, the CDR3 is TGTGCCAGCTCACCAGGACAAGACAATGAGCAGTTCTTC.

J is TRBJ2-1 and V is TRBV5-1; a weak D match, TRBD1 (5 bases). CDR1 and CDR2 from the germline V gene are SGHRS and YFSETQ. Trimming cost V 5 bases and J 0 bases, with 12 bases left between them. The CDR3 contains 15 residues. The CDR3 sequence is CASSTQASSYNEQFF. CDR3 in DNA: TGCGCCAGCAGTACACAGGCCAGCTCCTACAATGAGCAGTTCTTC.

The chain combines TRBV28 with TRBJ1-5; the D is unclear. Germline CDR1 and CDR2: MDHEN and SYDVKM. This CDR3 contains 11 residues. Deletions cut 6 bases from V and 9 bases from J, with 9 bases between. Here the CDR3 DNA reads TGTGCCAGCAGCCCCCCGGGGCCCCAGCATTTT. Its translation: CASSPPGPQHF. The entire variable domain, with the rest obtained from reference TRBV28 and TRBJ1-5, is as follows: DVKVTQSSRYLVKRTGEKVFLECVQDMDHENMFWYRQDPGLGLRLIYFSYDVKMKEKGDIPEGYSVSREKKERFSLILESASTNQTSMYLCASSPPGPQHFGDGTRLSIL.

This clone was seen a handful of times. The chain joins TRBV19 to TRBJ2-7; the D is unclear. The CDR3 consists of 13 residues. In germline, CDR1 is LNHDA, CDR2 SQIVND (reference sequence). The V end was cut by 1 base, the J end by 4 bases, with 8 bases between. CDR3 sequence: CASSIAVSYEQYF. The CDR3 nucleotides read TGTGCCAGTAGTATAGCCGTCAGTTACGAGCAGTACTTC.

CDR3 sequence: CASTRGSSYNSPLHF. CDR3 in DNA: TGTGCCAGCACCCGGGGGAGCTCCTATAATTCACCCCTCCACTTT. The chain carries TRBV6-6 and TRBJ1-6, with D perhaps TRBD1 (5 bases). The CDR3 totals 15 residues. The V gene's germline CDR1 is MNHNY and CDR2 SVGAGI (reference sequence). Trimming pared 7 bases from V and 0 bases from J, leaving 10 bases between.